In its sample, the clone carrying this T cell receptor beta chain was seen a few times. Its antigen is as yet unknown. This sample was taken from a study of T cell responses to AZD1222 COVID-19 vaccine. Study-level information: Second-dose schedules of about 4 or about 12 weeks were combined. Study-wide results and limits: CD4 TCRs associated with vaccination spanned spike, dominating at 160-218 and 743-854. Following two doses of AZD1222, Spike-specific TCR breadth and depth rose. Donors skewed white British and female; clonal diversity was possibly underestimated.

Some clones are missing from TCRdb's copy, which holds only in-frame ones; the method was immunoSEQ multiplex PCR. The sample carries tens of thousands of clones, 75% to 90% recorded once. Trimming left V 4 bases short and J 0 bases short, with 12 bases between. The CDR3 covers 14 residues. Germline V CDR1 and CDR2: GTSNPN, SVGIG (reference sequence). Here the sequenced sample was peripheral blood, taken on day 0 of AZD1222 vaccination. The sequence derives from an adult in good health. The V and J genes are TRBV30 and TRBJ1-1; no firm D call. The CDR3 DNA sequence: TGTGCCTGGAATGACGGGGTCCTGAACACTGAAGCTTTCTTT. It is translated as CAWNDGVLNTEAFF.